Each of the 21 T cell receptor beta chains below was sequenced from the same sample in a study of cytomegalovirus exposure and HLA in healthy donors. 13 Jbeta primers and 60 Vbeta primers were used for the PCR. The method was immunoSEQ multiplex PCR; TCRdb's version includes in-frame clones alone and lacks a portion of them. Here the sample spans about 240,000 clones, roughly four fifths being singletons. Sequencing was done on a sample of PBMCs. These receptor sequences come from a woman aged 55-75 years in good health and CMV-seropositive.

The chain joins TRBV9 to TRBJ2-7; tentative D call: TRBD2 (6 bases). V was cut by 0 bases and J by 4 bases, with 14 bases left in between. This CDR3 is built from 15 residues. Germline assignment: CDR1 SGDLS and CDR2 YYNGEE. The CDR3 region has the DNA TGTGCCAGCAGCGTAGCTCCGGGAGAGTGGTACGAGCAGTACTTC. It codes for CASSVAPGEWYEQYF.

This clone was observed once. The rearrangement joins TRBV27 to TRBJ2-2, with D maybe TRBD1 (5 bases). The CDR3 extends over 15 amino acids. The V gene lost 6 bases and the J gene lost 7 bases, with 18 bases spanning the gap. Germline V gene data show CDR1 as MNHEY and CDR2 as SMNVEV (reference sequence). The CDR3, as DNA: TGTGCCAGCAGCTCCCTGGCTATGGGGCGCGGGGAGCTGTTTTTT. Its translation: CASSSLAMGRGELFF.

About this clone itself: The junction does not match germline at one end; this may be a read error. The CDR3 DNA sequence: TGCGCCAGCAGCTTGGGGGGACTAGCGGGAGCGAGGAATGAGCGGTTCTTC. It is translated as CASSLGGLAGARNERFF. The V gene is TRBV5-1, the J gene TRBJ2-1; 14 bases fit TRBD2. The CDR3 spans 17 residues. Germline V gene sequence: CDR1 SGHRS, CDR2 YFSETQ.

DNA of the CDR3: TGTGCCAGCAGCTTAAACGGGGATCAAGAGACCCAGTACTTC. This sequence encodes CASSLNGDQETQYF. The rearrangement uses TRBV13 and TRBJ2-5; maybe TRBD2 (5 bases). The CDR3 runs 14 residues. Trimming took 2 bases from V and 2 from J, leaving 9 bases between them. The germline V gene encodes CDR1 PRHDT and CDR2 FYEKMQ (reference sequence).

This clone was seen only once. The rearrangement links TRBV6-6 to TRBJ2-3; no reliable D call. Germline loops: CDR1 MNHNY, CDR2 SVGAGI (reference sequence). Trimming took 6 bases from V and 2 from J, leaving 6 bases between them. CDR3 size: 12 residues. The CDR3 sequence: CASSLFTDTQYF. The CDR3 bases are TGTGCCAGCAGCCTCTTCACAGATACGCAGTATTTT.

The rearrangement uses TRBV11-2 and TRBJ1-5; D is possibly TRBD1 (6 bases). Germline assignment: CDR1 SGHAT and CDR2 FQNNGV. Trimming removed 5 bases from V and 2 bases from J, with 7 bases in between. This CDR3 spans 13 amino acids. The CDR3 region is CASSRQGNQPQHF. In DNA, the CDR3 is TGTGCCAGCAGCCGACAGGGCAATCAGCCCCAGCATTTT.

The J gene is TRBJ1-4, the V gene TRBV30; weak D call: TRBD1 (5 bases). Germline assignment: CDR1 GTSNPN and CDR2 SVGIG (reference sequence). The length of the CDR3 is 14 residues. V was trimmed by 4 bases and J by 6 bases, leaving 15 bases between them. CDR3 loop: CAWIPQGRDEKLFF. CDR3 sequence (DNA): TGTGCCTGGATCCCCCAGGGTCGTGATGAAAAACTGTTTTTT.

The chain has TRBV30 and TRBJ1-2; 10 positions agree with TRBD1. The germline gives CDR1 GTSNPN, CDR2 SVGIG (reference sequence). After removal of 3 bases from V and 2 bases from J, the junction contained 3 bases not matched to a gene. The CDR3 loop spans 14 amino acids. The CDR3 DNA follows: TGTGCCTGGAGACTGACAGGGGGCAACTATGGCTACACCTTC. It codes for CAWRLTGGNYGYTF.

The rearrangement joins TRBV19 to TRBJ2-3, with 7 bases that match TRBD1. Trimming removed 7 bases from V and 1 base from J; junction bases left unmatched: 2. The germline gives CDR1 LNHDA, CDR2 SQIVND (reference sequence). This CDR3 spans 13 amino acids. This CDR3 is CASNGQGTDTQYF. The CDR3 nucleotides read TGTGCCAGTAACGGACAGGGCACAGATACGCAGTATTTT.

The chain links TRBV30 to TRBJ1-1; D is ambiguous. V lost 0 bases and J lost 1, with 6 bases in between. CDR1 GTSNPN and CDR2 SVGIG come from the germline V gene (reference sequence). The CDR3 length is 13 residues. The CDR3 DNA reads TGTGCCTGGAGTGTAACAGCGAACACTGAAGCTTTCTTT. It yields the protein CAWSVTANTEAFF.

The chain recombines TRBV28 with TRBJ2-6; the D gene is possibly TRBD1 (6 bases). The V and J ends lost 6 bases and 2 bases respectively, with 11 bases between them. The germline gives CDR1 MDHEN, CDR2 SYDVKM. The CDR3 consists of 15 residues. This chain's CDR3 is CASRENRAGANVLTF. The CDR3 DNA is TGTGCCAGCAGAGAAAACAGGGCTGGGGCCAACGTCCTGACTTTC.

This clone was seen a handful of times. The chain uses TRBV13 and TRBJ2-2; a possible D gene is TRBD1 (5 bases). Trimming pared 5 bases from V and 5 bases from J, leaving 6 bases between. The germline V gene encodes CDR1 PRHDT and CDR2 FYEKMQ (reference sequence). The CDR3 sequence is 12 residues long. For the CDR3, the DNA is TGTGCCAGCAGCCAGGGTACCGGGGAGCTGTTTTTT. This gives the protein CASSQGTGELFF.

The DNA for the CDR3 is TGTGCCAGCAGTTACTCGTCGGACAGGGTGGCCTACACCTTC. As protein: CASSYSSDRVAYTF. This chain joins TRBV6-5 and TRBJ1-2; 8 bases align to TRBD1. Per the germline V gene, CDR1 is MNHEY and CDR2 is SVGAGI. The length of the CDR3 is 14 residues. The trim removed 0 bases at V and 10 bases at J, leaving 7 bases unmatched.

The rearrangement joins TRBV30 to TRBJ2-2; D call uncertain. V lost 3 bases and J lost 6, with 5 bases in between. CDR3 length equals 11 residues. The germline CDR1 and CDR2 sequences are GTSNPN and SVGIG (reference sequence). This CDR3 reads CAWRTAGELFF. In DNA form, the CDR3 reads TGTGCCTGGAGGACTGCCGGGGAGCTGTTTTTT.

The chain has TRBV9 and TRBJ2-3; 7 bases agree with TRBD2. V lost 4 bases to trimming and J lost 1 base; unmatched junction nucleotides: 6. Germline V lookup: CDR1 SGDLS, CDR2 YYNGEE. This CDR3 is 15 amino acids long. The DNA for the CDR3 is TGTGCCAGCAGCACCCAAGCGGGGCGCACAGATACGCAGTATTTT. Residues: CASSTQAGRTDTQYF.

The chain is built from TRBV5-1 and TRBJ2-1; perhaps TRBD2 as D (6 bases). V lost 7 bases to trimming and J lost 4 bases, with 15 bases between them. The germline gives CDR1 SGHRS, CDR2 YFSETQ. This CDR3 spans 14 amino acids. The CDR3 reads CASRGQGGYNEQFF. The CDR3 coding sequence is TGCGCCAGCCGAGGACAAGGAGGGTACAATGAGCAGTTCTTC.

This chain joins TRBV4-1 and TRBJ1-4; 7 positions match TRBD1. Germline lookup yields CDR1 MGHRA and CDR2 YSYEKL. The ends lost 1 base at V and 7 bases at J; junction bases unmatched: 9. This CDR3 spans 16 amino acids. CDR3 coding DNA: TGCGCCAGCAGCCAAGCGAACCTCCGGGACAGTGAAAAACTGTTTTTT. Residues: CASSQANLRDSEKLFF.

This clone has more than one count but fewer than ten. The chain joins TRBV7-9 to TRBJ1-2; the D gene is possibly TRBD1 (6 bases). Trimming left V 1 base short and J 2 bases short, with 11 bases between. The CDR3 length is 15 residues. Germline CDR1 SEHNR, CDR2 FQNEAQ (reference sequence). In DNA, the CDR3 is TGTGCCAGCAGCTTAGAACAGGGCTTCAACTATGGCTACACCTTC. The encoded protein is CASSLEQGFNYGYTF. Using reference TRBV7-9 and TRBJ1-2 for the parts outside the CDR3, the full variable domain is DTGVSQNPRHKITKRGQNVTFRCDPISEHNRLYWYRQTLGQGPEFLTYFQNEAQLEKSRLLSDRFSAERPKGSFSTLEIQRTEQGDSAMYLCASSLEQGFNYGYTFGSGTRLTVV.

Here the CDR3 DNA reads TGTGCCTGGACTCTTACGGGACAGCGGACTACTGAAGCTTTCTTT. Its protein product is CAWTLTGQRTTEAFF. This chain connects TRBV30 to TRBJ1-1; 7 nucleotides align to TRBD1. Germline V CDR1 and CDR2: GTSNPN, SVGIG (reference sequence). With 4 bases clipped from V and 5 bases from J, the junction kept 13 bases outside the gene matches. CDR3 size: 15 residues.

The CDR3 bases are TGCGCCAGCAGCTTGATGGGAGGCGAGCAGTACTTC. This encodes CASSLMGGEQYF. This chain links TRBV5-1 with TRBJ2-7, with D maybe TRBD2 (6 bases). V dropped 1 base and J dropped 6 bases, with 8 bases sitting between them. The CDR3 is 12 amino acids. The germline V gene has CDR1 SGHRS and CDR2 YFSETQ.

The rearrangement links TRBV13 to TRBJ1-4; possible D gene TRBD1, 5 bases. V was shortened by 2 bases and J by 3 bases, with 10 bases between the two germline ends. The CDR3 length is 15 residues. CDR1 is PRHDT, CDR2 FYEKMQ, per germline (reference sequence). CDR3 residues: CASSLQGEANEKLFF. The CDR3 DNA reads TGTGCCAGCAGCTTACAGGGTGAAGCTAATGAAAAACTGTTTTTT. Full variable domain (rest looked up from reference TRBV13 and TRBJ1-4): AAGVIQSPRHLIKEKRETATLKCYPIPRHDTVYWYQQGPGQDPQFLISFYEKMQSDKGSIPDRFSAQQFSDYHSELNMSSLELGDSALYFCASSLQGEANEKLFFGSGTQLSVL.